Shown below are 12 T cell receptor beta chains from a single sample sequenced in a study of T and B cells in COVID-19 patients. Multiplex PCR with BIOMED2 TRB-A/B primer pools amplified TRB rearrangements. MiXCR was run by TCRdb on the multiplex PCR reads, yielding one entry per CDR3 protein. Of about 21,000 distinct CDR3 sequences in the sample, approximately 30% are singletons; the top ten hold approximately 2%. From blood, roughly 220-550 ng of genomic DNA served as TRB template. The specimen was blood. Receptors originate from a human donor who had recovered from COVID-19.

The V and J genes are TRBV7-2 and TRBJ2-5; 8 positions match TRBD1. Germline-derived CDR1 and CDR2 are SGHTA and FQGNSA. V gave up 2 bases and J gave up 4 bases; unmatched junction bases: 6. This CDR3 contains 15 residues. CDR3 sequence: CASSLSRTGLETQYF. The CDR3 nucleotides read TGTGCCAGCAGCTTATCGAGGACAGGGTTAGAGACCCAGTACTTC.

The chain couples TRBV5-1 to TRBJ1-4; TRBD1 aligns across 7 bases. This CDR3 comprises 15 residues. Germline CDR1 reads SGHRS; CDR2 reads YFSETQ. V dropped 3 bases and J dropped 4; count of bases not matched to a gene: 6. For the CDR3, the DNA is TGCGCCAGCAGCTCCCAGACAGGGTATAATGAAAAACTGTTTTTT. This translates into CASSSQTGYNEKLFF.

V gene TRBV20-1 combines with J gene TRBJ2-3, with D tentatively TRBD2 (7 bases). V lost 4 bases and J 4 bases, leaving 15 bases between the germline ends. Germline V gives CDR1 DFQATT, CDR2 SNEGSKA (reference sequence). This CDR3 has 14 residues. CDR3 DNA: TGCAGTGCTACTGGTGGGGGGGCGGCAGATACGCAGTATTTT. Its translation: CSATGGGAADTQYF.

The chain combines TRBV5-4 with TRBJ2-7, with D perhaps TRBD1 (6 bases). CDR3 size: 15 residues. The V and J ends lost 0 bases and 5 bases respectively, with 15 bases between them. CDR1 is SGHNT, CDR2 YYREEE, per germline (reference sequence). For the CDR3, the DNA is TGTGCCAGCAGCTTGGGGGGCCTAGAGGGGGACGAGCAGTACTTC. As protein: CASSLGGLEGDEQYF.

The chain carries TRBV5-1 and TRBJ1-1; 7 positions agree with TRBD1. CDR1 and CDR2 (germline): SGHRS, YFSETQ. CDR3 size: 14 residues. V shed 4 bases, J shed 4 bases, and the junction held 7 bases outside the gene matches. CDR3 coding DNA: TGCGCCAGCAGCCACGGACAGGCAACCACTGAAGCTTTCTTT. This encodes CASSHGQATTEAFF.

The chain carries TRBV6-6 and TRBJ1-4; D unresolved. Germline values: CDR1 MNHNY, CDR2 SVGAGI (reference sequence). Trimming took 0 bases from V and 3 from J, leaving 5 bases between them. There are 14 residues in the CDR3. The CDR3: CASSYSEANEKLFF. The CDR3 bases are TGTGCCAGCAGTTACTCGGAGGCTAATGAAAAACTGTTTTTT.

This clonotype qualifies as medium-sized (0.01 to 0.1%). The chain couples TRBV19 to TRBJ2-3; 8 positions agree with TRBD1. V dropped 7 bases and J dropped 0; count of bases not matched to a gene: 3. Germline V lookup: CDR1 LNHDA, CDR2 SQIVND (reference sequence). This CDR3 spans 14 amino acids. CDR3 region: CASTGGLSTDTQYF. DNA of the CDR3: TGTGCCAGTACAGGGGGCTTAAGCACAGATACGCAGTATTTT.

This rearrangement joins TRBV6-6 to TRBJ2-3; possible D gene TRBD1, 5 bases. Trimming removed 0 bases from V and 4 bases from J, with 11 bases in between. Germline values: CDR1 MNHNY, CDR2 SVGAGI (reference sequence). The CDR3 covers 15 residues. In DNA, the CDR3 is TGTGCCAGCAGTTACTCGAGCGCAGGGCCAGATACGCAGTATTTT. Amino acids: CASSYSSAGPDTQYF.

This clonotype is labeled medium-sized. The V gene is TRBV29-1, the J gene TRBJ2-7, with TRBD1 matching over 12 bases. Germline V CDR1 and CDR2: SQVTM, ANQGSEA. This CDR3 has 16 amino acids. J lost 2 bases, V lost 7 bases, and 12 bases had no gene match. Written as DNA, the CDR3 is TGCAGCGCAAAGAGAGCGGGACAGGGGGCCACCTACGAGCAGTACTTC. Translating it yields CSAKRAGQGATYEQYF.

This clonotype is judged medium-sized (0.01 to 0.1%). CDR3 loop: CASSIDSGPRETQYF. The CDR3 nucleotides read TGTGCCAGTAGTATAGATTCGGGTCCCCGGGAGACCCAGTACTTC. The J gene is TRBJ2-5, the V gene TRBV19; the D is unclear. The CDR3 runs 15 residues. Germline-derived CDR1 and CDR2 are LNHDA and SQIVND (reference sequence). Trimming removed 0 bases at V and 5 bases at J, with 13 bases between.

DNA of the CDR3: TGTGCCAGCAGCTCCAAAATTGAAGGATGGGGTGGGGGGGAGACCCAGTACTTC. Translated, it gives CASSSKIEGWGGGETQYF. The chain joins TRBV7-4 to TRBJ2-5; tentative D call: TRBD2 (6 bases). The CDR3 is 18 residues long. Between the trimmed V and J ends, which lost 4 bases and 5 bases, there was a span of 26 bases. The V gene's germline CDR1 is SGHVT and CDR2 SQSDAQ.

The chain is built from TRBV10-3 and TRBJ1-4; D may be TRBD1 (6 bases). The CDR3 has 15 amino acids. With 0 bases removed from V and 2 bases from J, the gap between germline ends came to 7 bases. Germline CDR1 is ENHRY and CDR2 is SYGVKD. The CDR3 protein is CAISESRGTNEKLFF. Written as DNA, the CDR3 is TGTGCCATCAGTGAGTCCAGGGGCACTAATGAAAAACTGTTTTTT.